One sample yielded the 26 T cell receptor beta chains listed below, sequenced in a study of T-cell reconstitution after alpha-beta-depleted transplantation in children. Unique molecular identifiers were incorporated during preparation of the TCRbeta library. TCRdb re-called the PCR reads with MiXCR, one entry per CDR3 protein. Of around 190,000 distinct CDR3 sequences listed, 5.5% to 7% were seen once; the top ten hold about 5.9%. Sequences were derived from PBMCs, sampled before TCRalphabeta/CD19-depleted stem cell transplant. The receptor source for this set is a boy between 2 and 10 years old with acute lymphoblastic leukemia, due to receive a stem cell transplant.

This clonotype was seen a few times. V usage is TRBV18 and J usage is TRBJ2-7, with 11 bases that match TRBD2. Germline V CDR1 and CDR2: KGHSH, LQKENI. CDR3 length equals 15 residues. The junction had 8 bases not matched to a gene; V was cut back by 4 bases and J by 6 bases. This CDR3 reads CASSQKTSGNGEQYF. CDR3 nucleotide sequence: TGTGCCAGCTCACAAAAGACTAGCGGGAATGGCGAGCAGTACTTC. Full variable domain (missing parts from reference TRBV18 and TRBJ2-7): NAGVMQNPRHLVRRRGQEARLRCSPMKGHSHVYWYRQLPEEGLKFMVYLQKENIIDESGMPKERFSAEFPKEGPSILRIQQVVRGDSAAYFCASSQKTSGNGEQYFGPGTRLTVT.

This clonotype was counted many times. The rearrangement uses TRBV5-5 and TRBJ2-7; TRBD1 might be the D (6 bases). Germline V gene lookup returns CDR1 SGHKS and CDR2 YYEKEE (reference sequence). The CDR3 extends over 15 amino acids. Trimming removed 4 bases from V and 0 bases from J, with 14 bases in between. The DNA for the CDR3 is TGTGCCAGCAGCAGAGACAGGTCTAGCTCCTACGAGCAGTACTTC. Translating it yields CASSRDRSSSYEQYF.

This clonotype has a handful of counts. The rearrangement links TRBV5-1 to TRBJ2-5; D unclear. This CDR3 region has 14 residues. The V end lost 0 bases, the J end lost 3 bases, and 9 bases lay between the germline ends. CDR1 is SGHRS, CDR2 YFSETQ, per germline. CDR3 bases: TGCGCCAGCAGCTTGGCTAGTCAAAAAGAGACCCAGTACTTC. Protein: CASSLASQKETQYF.

This clonotype was counted only a few times. The V call is TRBV6-1, the J call TRBJ2-1, with D uncertain. Germline-derived CDR1 and CDR2 are MNHNS and SASEGT. This CDR3 has 10 amino acids. Between the trimmed V and J ends, which lost 8 bases and 5 bases, there was a span of 4 bases. The CDR3 loop is CASRHNEQFF. The CDR3, as DNA: TGTGCCAGCCGCCACAATGAGCAGTTCTTC.

In this sample, this clonotype is medium-sized. The CDR3 nucleotides are TGTGCCAGCAGTTTAGGCACTAGTCTTGGGGAGACCCAGTACTTC. It is translated as CASSLGTSLGETQYF. The chain couples TRBV28 to TRBJ2-5, with D possibly being TRBD2 (5 bases). Germline V gene lookup returns CDR1 MDHEN and CDR2 SYDVKM. V was trimmed by 2 bases and J by 5 bases, leaving 15 bases between them. The CDR3 loop spans 15 amino acids.

This clonotype was found many times. The V call is TRBV2, the J call TRBJ2-3; no firm D call. Germline loops: CDR1 SNHLY, CDR2 FYNNEI. Deletions cut 4 bases from V and 5 bases from J, with 13 bases between. CDR3 length equals 14 residues. CDR3 sequence: CASSVRDPKDTQYF. The DNA for the CDR3 is TGTGCCAGCAGTGTCCGAGATCCGAAAGATACGCAGTATTTT.

Ten or more counts support this clonotype. The DNA of the CDR3 is TGTGCCAGCAGCAAACTAGCGGGAGGGCAGGACAATGAGCAGTTCTTC. Amino acid sequence: CASSKLAGGQDNEQFF. The chain combines TRBV7-9 with TRBJ2-1; 13 nucleotides match TRBD2. CDR1 SEHNR and CDR2 FQNEAQ come from the germline V gene (reference sequence). The CDR3 contains 16 residues. V lost 5 bases, J lost 5 bases, and 6 bases stayed unmatched.

This clonotype has ten or more counts. This chain connects TRBV6-5 to TRBJ2-3; the D call may be TRBD1 or TRBD2 (6 bases each). The V and J ends lost 7 bases and 2 bases respectively, with 19 bases between them. The length of the CDR3 is 16 residues. The germline V gene has CDR1 MNHEY and CDR2 SVGAGI. The CDR3 nucleotides read TGTGCCAGCACCGTAAGCTCGGGGGCCTACACAGATACGCAGTATTTT. Protein product: CASTVSSGAYTDTQYF.

This clonotype was detected a few times. CDR3 DNA: TGCAGTGCTGCGAGAGGGGGACCGACGGGCACTGAAGCTTTCTTT. It encodes CSAARGGPTGTEAFF. V usage is TRBV20-1 and J usage is TRBJ1-1, with a tentative D call TRBD1 (6 bases). Trimming took 5 bases from V and 4 from J, leaving 20 bases between them. The CDR3 covers 15 residues. Germline CDR1 reads DFQATT; CDR2 reads SNEGSKA (reference sequence).

This rearrangement joins TRBV15 to TRBJ2-1; D tentatively reads TRBD1 or TRBD2 (5 bases each). With 1 base removed from V and 5 bases from J, the gap between germline ends came to 9 bases. The CDR3 extends over 14 amino acids. Germline V gene lookup returns CDR1 LNHNV and CDR2 YYDKDF (reference sequence). The CDR3: CATSRGGDHNEQFF. The CDR3 nucleotides are TGTGCCACCAGCAGAGGAGGGGATCACAATGAGCAGTTCTTC.

This clonotype was seen a handful of times. V gene TRBV27 combines with J gene TRBJ2-6, with D possibly being TRBD2 (6 bases). V dropped 7 bases and J dropped 2 bases, with 12 bases sitting between them. The length of the CDR3 is 15 residues. CDR1 is MNHEY, CDR2 SMNVEV, per germline (reference sequence). Here the CDR3 DNA reads TGTGCCAGCACCTCGGGGGTGGCTGGGGCCAACGTCCTGACTTTC. It is translated as CASTSGVAGANVLTF.

This clonotype was detected ten times or more. The J gene is TRBJ2-3, the V gene TRBV7-2, with a possible D match to TRBD2 (6 bases). This CDR3 is built from 16 residues. Trimming stripped 1 base from V and 6 bases from J, with 17 bases between. Germline V gives CDR1 SGHTA, CDR2 FQGNSA. CDR3 amino acids: CASSLVLASVFDTQYF. CDR3 in DNA: TGTGCCAGCAGCTTAGTCCTAGCTAGCGTGTTTGATACGCAGTATTTT.

This clonotype came up a few times. This chain joins TRBV3-1 and TRBJ2-1, with TRBD1 as a possible D gene (5 bases). Germline assignment: CDR1 LGHDT and CDR2 YNNKEL (reference sequence). The CDR3 is 17 residues long. Trimming left V 4 bases short and J 4 bases short, with 20 bases between. This CDR3 is CASSPPRGPGAYNEQFF. The CDR3 DNA reads as TGTGCCAGCAGCCCCCCAAGGGGCCCTGGGGCATACAATGAGCAGTTCTTC.

At least ten counts were recorded for this clonotype. This chain joins TRBV27 and TRBJ2-1; 14 bases match TRBD2. The CDR3 covers 15 residues. Unmatched junction bases numbered 3, after V lost 4 bases and J lost 7 bases. The germline gives CDR1 MNHEY, CDR2 SMNVEV (reference sequence). CDR3 region: CASSSRTSGGNEQFF. The CDR3, as DNA: TGTGCCAGCAGTTCCCGGACTAGCGGGGGGAATGAGCAGTTCTTC.

This clonotype was found many times. The rearrangement joins TRBV7-2 to TRBJ1-1; D is uncertain. This CDR3 has 12 residues. V shed 5 bases and J shed 5 bases, with 9 bases lying between them. The V gene's germline CDR1 is SGHTA and CDR2 FQGNSA. In DNA, the CDR3 is TGTGCCAGCAGCCCAATGGGGACTGAAGCTTTCTTT. Translation gives CASSPMGTEAFF.

This chain uses TRBV7-6 with TRBJ1-3, with D unclear. The germline CDR1 and CDR2 sequences are SGHVS and FNYEAQ. The CDR3 loop spans 14 amino acids. Trimming pared 2 bases from V and 4 bases from J, leaving 9 bases between. This chain's CDR3 is CASSLRAGGNTIYF. The CDR3 DNA sequence: TGTGCCAGCAGCTTACGGGCGGGGGGAAACACCATATATTTT.

In this sample, this clonotype turned up many times. This chain uses TRBV6-5 with TRBJ2-3, with TRBD2 identical over 10 bases. From germline, CDR1 is MNHEY and CDR2 SVGAGI. Trimming at V came to 1 base and at J to 2 bases, leaving 3 bases not matched to a gene. CDR3 length equals 16 residues. The CDR3 DNA reads as TGTGCCAGCAGTTACTTTAGCGGGGGGATCACAGATACGCAGTATTTT. It yields the protein CASSYFSGGITDTQYF.

On this clonotype itself: A much larger clone is a single base away; this may be a read error. The chain employs TRBV5-6 and TRBJ2-3, with TRBD2 identical over 9 bases. The CDR3 totals 17 residues. CDR1 is SGHDT, CDR2 YYEEEE, per germline. Here the CDR3 DNA reads TGTGCCATCAGCTTTCCCGTCCGGGACGGTAGAGCGGGAGGCGTGAATTTT. Its protein product is CAISFPVRDGRAGGVNF.

This chain links TRBV7-2 with TRBJ2-4; TRBD2 aligns across 10 bases. Losses at the gene ends were 6 bases for V and 8 bases for J; bases not matched to a gene: 10. The CDR3 runs 15 residues. Germline values: CDR1 SGHTA, CDR2 FQGNSA. CDR3: CASRSSGSRGDIQYF. CDR3 bases: TGTGCCAGCAGGTCTAGCGGGAGTAGAGGTGACATTCAGTACTTC.

This chain joins TRBV20-1 and TRBJ2-5, with 7 nucleotides matching TRBD2. The V and J ends lost 5 bases and 4 bases, in that order; junction bases with no gene match: 4. This CDR3 spans 12 amino acids. Per germline, CDR1 DFQATT and CDR2 SNEGSKA (reference sequence). In DNA, the CDR3 is TGCAGTGCTGGCCGCGGGGGAGAGACCCAGTACTTC. Translated, it gives CSAGRGGETQYF.

There are many counts of this clonotype. This chain uses TRBV7-8 with TRBJ2-5, with D tentatively TRBD2 (6 bases). The CDR3 is made up of 12 amino acids. CDR1 and CDR2 (germline): SGHVS, FQNEAQ. V was shortened by 5 bases and J by 5 bases, with 9 bases between the two germline ends. CDR3 bases: TGTGCCAGCAGCCACCGGGGGGAGACCCAGTACTTC. This encodes CASSHRGETQYF.

For this clonotype: The conserved final phenylalanine or tryptophan is absent from the CDR3, which likely points to a read error. This rearrangement joins TRBV4-1 to TRBJ2-7, with 7 bases lining up with TRBD1. CDR3 size: 15 residues. V lost 4 bases, J lost 1 base, and 7 bases stayed unmatched. In germline, CDR1 is MGHRA, CDR2 YSYEKL. The CDR3 is CASSLGQDVSYEQYY. The CDR3 bases are TGCGCCAGCAGCCTAGGACAGGACGTATCCTACGAGCAGTACTAC.

The chain is built from TRBV7-2 and TRBJ2-3; D uncertain. Germline CDR1 is SGHTA and CDR2 is FQGNSA. The V gene lost 2 bases and the J gene lost 0 bases, with 6 bases spanning the gap. The CDR3 runs to 14 residues. CDR3: CASSLTPSTDTQYF. The CDR3 DNA is TGTGCCAGCAGCTTAACACCCAGCACAGATACGCAGTATTTT.

This clonotype appeared many times. The V and J genes are TRBV21-1 and TRBJ1-2; no DNA check was done on the table's D call, TRBD1. TRBV21-1 is termed a pseudogene. There are 16 residues in the CDR3. The CDR3: CAPLRGTGGEVYGYTF. The DNA of the CDR3 is TGTGCCCCGCTCCGGGGGACAGGGGGCGAAGTGTATGGCTACACCTTC.

In this sample, this clonotype turned up many times. The chain carries TRBV6-2 or TRBV6-3 and TRBJ2-1; D call uncertain. The germline gives CDR1 MNHEY, CDR2 SVGEGT. V was pared by 2 bases and J by 10 bases, with 9 bases between. CDR3 length equals 12 residues. The CDR3 loop reads CASSYRVEEQFF. CDR3 coding DNA: TGTGCCAGCAGTTACAGGGTAGAGGAGCAGTTCTTC.

This clonotype has ten or more counts. The chain links TRBV20-1 to TRBJ1-1, with D possibly matching TRBD1 (6 bases). The CDR3 is 16 residues long. Germline CDR1 DFQATT, CDR2 SNEGSKA (reference sequence). The germline V and J ends were trimmed by 2 bases and 0 bases, with 16 bases remaining between them. The CDR3: CSARRPGAEMNTEAFF. CDR3 sequence (DNA): TGCAGTGCTAGACGGCCAGGGGCCGAGATGAACACTGAAGCTTTCTTT.